This T cell receptor beta chain is drawn from a study of OX40 agonist ivuxolimab in advanced cancers. Study observations and caveats: No antigen was identified for the clonally expanded peripheral T cells.

Data came from immunoSEQ multiplex PCR; TCRdb stores just in-frame clones and leaves some out. The sample records approximately 56,000 clones, 81% being singletons. Turning to this clone: Its target is not known.

Germline V gene data show CDR1 as SGDLS and CDR2 as YYNGEE. CDR3 size: 14 residues. The V end was cut by 0 bases, the J end by 8 bases, with 14 bases between. The rearrangement links TRBV9 to TRBJ1-1, with a possible D match to TRBD1 (6 bases). This TCR was recovered from an adult with an advanced solid tumor such as melanoma, head and neck, liver or kidney cancer. The input for sequencing was CD4+ or CD8+ T cells sorted from blood, taken in a trial of the OX40 agonist ivuxolimab. DNA for the CDR3: TGTGCCAGCAGCGTAGGAGCGGGGGCACGAGAAGCTTTCTTT. It is translated as CASSVGAGAREAFF. Drawing the rest from reference TRBV9 and TRBJ1-1, the complete variable domain is DSGVTQTPKHLITATGQRVTLRCSPRSGDLSVYWYQQSLDQGLQFLIQYYNGEERAKGNILERFSAQQFPDLHSELNLSSLELGDSALYFCASSVGAGAREAFFGQGTRLTVV.